This TCR beta chain came from a study of blood T cell repertoires in COVID-19. Looking at the study overall: Donors in the United States, Italy and Spain gave samples during acute or convalescent COVID-19.

Produced via immunoSEQ multiplex PCR; TCRdb's table is partial and in-frame only. In the table there are 120,000 to 150,000 clones, 84% of which are singletons. With V trimmed by 1 base and J by 13 bases, 16 bases remained unmatched. The CDR3 loop spans 15 amino acids. From germline, CDR1 is SGHDN and CDR2 FVKESK. All exposed participants met a person with COVID-19 within 2 weeks before entering the study. The sample comprised PBMCs or T cells enriched from blood (not recorded which). The J gene is TRBJ2-7, the V gene TRBV14; 7 bases fit TRBD1. This sequence originates from a woman between 50 and 59 years old who had been exposed to COVID-19. This CDR3 reads CASSQVGTATGVKYF. The CDR3 DNA sequence: TGTGCCAGCAGCCAAGTGGGGACAGCCACCGGGGTGAAATACTTC.